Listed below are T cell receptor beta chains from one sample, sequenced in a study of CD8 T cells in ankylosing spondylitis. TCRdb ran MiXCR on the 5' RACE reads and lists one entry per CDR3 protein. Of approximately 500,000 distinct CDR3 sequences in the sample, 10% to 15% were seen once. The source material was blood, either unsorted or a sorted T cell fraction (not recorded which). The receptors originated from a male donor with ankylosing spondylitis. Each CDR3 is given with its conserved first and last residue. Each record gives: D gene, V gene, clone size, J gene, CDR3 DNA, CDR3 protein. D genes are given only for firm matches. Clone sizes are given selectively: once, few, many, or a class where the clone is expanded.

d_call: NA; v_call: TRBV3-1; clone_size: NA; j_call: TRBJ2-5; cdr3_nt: TGTGCCAGCAGCCAAGCAAGGACTAAAGAGACCCAGTACTTC; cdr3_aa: CASSQARTKETQYF
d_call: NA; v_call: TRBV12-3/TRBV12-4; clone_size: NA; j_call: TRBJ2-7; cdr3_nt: TGTGCCAGCAGTTCCAGGGGCTTGGTCGAGCAGTACTTC; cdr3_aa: CASSSRGLVEQYF
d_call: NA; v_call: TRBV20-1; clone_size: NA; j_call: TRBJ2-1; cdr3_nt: TGCAGTGCGGAAGGACTACCGGCCTACAATGAGCAGTTCTTC; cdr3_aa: CSAEGLPAYNEQFF
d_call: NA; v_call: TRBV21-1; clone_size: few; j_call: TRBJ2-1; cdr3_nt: TGTGCCAGCAGCAAACCCGGAGGGTGGCGGGAGGGTAATGAGCAGTTCTTC; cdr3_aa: CASSKPGGWREGNEQFF
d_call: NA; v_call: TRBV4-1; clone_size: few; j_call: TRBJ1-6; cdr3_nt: TGCGCCAGCAGCCAAGAACCCCCGGGAGGTGAATTCCACCAGGGCCACTTT; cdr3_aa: CASSQEPPGGEFHQGHF
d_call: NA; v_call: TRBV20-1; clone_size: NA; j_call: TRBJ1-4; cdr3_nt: TGCAGTGCTAGAGGCAGGGGCTCGGATGAAAAACTGTTTTTT; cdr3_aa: CSARGRGSDEKLFF
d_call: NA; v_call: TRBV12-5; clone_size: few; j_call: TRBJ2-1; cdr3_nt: TGTGCTAGTGGTTTGCCCAGGGGCGGCTACAATGAGCAGTTCTTC; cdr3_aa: CASGLPRGGYNEQFF
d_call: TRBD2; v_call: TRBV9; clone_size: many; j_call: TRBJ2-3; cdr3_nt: TGTGCCAGCAGCGCTGGGACTAGCGGGGTGGATACGCAGTATTTT; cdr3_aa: CASSAGTSGVDTQYF
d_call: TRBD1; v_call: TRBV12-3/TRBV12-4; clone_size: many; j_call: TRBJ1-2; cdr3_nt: TGTGCCAGCAGTACCGGACAGGGGAGAGTCTACACCTTC; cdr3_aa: CASSTGQGRVYTF
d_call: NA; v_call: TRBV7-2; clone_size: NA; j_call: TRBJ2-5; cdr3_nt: TGTGCCAGCAGCTCCCAAGGAGGGTGGGAGACCCAGTACTTC; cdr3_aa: CASSSQGGWETQYF
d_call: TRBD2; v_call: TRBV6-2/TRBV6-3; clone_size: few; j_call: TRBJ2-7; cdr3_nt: TGTGCCACCACTCTAGCGGGAGGGACCTACGAGCAGTACTTC; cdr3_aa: CATTLAGGTYEQYF
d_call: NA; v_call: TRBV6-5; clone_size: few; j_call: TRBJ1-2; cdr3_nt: TGTGCCAGCAGTCAAGACCGACGCGGCTACACCTTC; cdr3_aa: CASSQDRRGYTF
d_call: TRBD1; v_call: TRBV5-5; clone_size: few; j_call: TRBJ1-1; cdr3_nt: TGTGCCAGCAGCCGGACAGGGGGCCAAACTGAAGCTTTCTTT; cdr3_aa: CASSRTGGQTEAFF
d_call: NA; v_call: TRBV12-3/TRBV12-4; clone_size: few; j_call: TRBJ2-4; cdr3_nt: TGTGCCAGCAGGTCCACAGGAGCCAAAAACATTCAGTACTTC; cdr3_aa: CASRSTGAKNIQYF
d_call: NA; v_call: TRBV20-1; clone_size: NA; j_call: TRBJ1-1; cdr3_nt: TGCAGTGCTAGTGCCGTGGGGATGAACACTGAAGCTTTCTTT; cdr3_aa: CSASAVGMNTEAFF
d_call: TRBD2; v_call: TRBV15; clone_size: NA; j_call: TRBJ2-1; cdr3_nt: TGTGCCACCAGCAGAGGACTAGCGGCCAATGAGCAGTTCTTC; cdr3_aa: CATSRGLAANEQFF
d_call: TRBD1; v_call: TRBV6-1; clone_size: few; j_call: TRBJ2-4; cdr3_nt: TGTGCCAGCAGTGCTCGGGACAGGGGCGGCATTCAGTACTTC; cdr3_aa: CASSARDRGGIQYF
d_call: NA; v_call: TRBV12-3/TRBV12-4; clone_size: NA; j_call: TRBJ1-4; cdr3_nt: TGTGCCAGCAGTTTAGGTGGGGCTGAAAAACTGTTTTTT; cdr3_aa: CASSLGGAEKLFF
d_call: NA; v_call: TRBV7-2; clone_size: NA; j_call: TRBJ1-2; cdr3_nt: TGTGCCAGCAGCTTAGTTGGGGGGGACGATGGCTACACCTTC; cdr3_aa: CASSLVGGDDGYTF
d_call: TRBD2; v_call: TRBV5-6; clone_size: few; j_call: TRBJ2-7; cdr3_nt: TGTGCCAGCAGCTTGGGGACTAGCCTCTCCTTGTACGAGCAGTACTTC; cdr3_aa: CASSLGTSLSLYEQYF
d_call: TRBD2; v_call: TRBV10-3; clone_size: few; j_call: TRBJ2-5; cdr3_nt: TGTGCCAGTAGGAGAGGGGAGGGGGAGACCCAGTACTTC; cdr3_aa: CASRRGEGETQYF
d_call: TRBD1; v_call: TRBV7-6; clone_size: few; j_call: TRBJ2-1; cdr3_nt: TGTGCCAGCAGTTTTTGGACAGGGTTCGATGAGCAGTTCTTC; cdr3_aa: CASSFWTGFDEQFF
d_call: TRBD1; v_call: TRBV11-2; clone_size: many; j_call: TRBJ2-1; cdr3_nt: TGTGCCAGCAGCTTCACAACGGGACAGGGACCCTACAATGAGCAGTTCTTC; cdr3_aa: CASSFTTGQGPYNEQFF
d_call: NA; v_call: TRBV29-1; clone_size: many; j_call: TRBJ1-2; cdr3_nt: TGCAGCGCCAGAGGGTCTAACTATGGCTACACCTTC; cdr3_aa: CSARGSNYGYTF
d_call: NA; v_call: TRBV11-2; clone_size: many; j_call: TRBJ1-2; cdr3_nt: TGTGCCAGCGGGGGGACGCTCCATGGCTACACCTTC; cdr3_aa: CASGGTLHGYTF
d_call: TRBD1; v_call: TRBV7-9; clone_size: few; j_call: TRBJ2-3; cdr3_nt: TGTGCCAGCAGCTTGGGACAGGGGGTTACAGATACGCAGTATTTT; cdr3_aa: CASSLGQGVTDTQYF
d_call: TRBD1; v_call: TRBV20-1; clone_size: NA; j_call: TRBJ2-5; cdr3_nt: TGCAGTGCTCACCACAGGGGACAAGAGACCCAGTACTTC; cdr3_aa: CSAHHRGQETQYF
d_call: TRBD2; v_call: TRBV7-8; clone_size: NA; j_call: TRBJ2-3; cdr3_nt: TGTGCCAGCAGCCCAAGCGGGAGGGGGTATACGCAGTATTTT; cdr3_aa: CASSPSGRGYTQYF
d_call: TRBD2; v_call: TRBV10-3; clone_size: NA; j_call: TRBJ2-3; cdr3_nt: TGTGCCGGCGGGACTACCACAGATACGCAGTATTTT; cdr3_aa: CAGGTTTDTQYF
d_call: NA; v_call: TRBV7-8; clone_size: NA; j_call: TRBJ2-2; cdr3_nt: TGTGCCAGCAGCTTAGTAAACACCGGGAAGCTGTTTTTT; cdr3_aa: CASSLVNTGKLFF
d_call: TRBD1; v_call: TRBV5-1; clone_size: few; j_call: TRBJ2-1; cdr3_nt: TGCGCCAGCAGCTTTAGACAGGGAACTTACAATGAGCAGTTCTTC; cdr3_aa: CASSFRQGTYNEQFF
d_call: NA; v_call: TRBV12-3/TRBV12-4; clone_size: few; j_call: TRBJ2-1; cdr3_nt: TGTGCCAGCAGTTGGCCTCGAGGGGATGAGCAGTTCTTC; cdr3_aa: CASSWPRGDEQFF
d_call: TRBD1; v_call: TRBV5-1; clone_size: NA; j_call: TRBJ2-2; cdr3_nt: TGCGCCAGCAGCCCAGGGGGTAAGGACACCGGGGAGCTGTTTTTT; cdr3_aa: CASSPGGKDTGELFF
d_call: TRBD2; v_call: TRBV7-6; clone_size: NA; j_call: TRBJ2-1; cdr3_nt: TGTGCCAGCAGCTTAGTTGGACTAGCGGGACACAATGAGCAGTTCTTC; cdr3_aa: CASSLVGLAGHNEQFF
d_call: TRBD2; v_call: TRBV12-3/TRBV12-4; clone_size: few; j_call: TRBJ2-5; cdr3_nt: TGTGCCAGCAGCTGGACTAGCGACCAAGAGACCCAGTACTTC; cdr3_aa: CASSWTSDQETQYF
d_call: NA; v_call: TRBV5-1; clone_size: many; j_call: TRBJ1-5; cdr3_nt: TGCGCCAGCAGCCCATCGGGTACGGGCAATCAGCCCCAGCATTTT; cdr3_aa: CASSPSGTGNQPQHF
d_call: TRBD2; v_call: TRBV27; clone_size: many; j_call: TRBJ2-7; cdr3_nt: TGTGCCAGCAGTCAAACTAGCGGGAGGATATACGAGCAGTACTTC; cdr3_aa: CASSQTSGRIYEQYF
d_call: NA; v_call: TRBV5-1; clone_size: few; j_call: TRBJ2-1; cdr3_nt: TGCGCCAGCAGCCCTGCATCTCCAAGGACGGAAGAGCAGTTCTTC; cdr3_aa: CASSPASPRTEEQFF
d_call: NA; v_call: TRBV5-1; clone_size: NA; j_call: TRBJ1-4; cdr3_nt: TGCGCCAGCAGCTTGGGCCGAGTAGGTGAAAAACTGTTTTTT; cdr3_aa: CASSLGRVGEKLFF
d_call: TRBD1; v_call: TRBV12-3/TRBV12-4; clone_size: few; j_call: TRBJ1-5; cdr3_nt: TGTGCCAGCAGGGGACAGGGTTGGAATCAGCCCCAGCATTTT; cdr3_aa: CASRGQGWNQPQHF
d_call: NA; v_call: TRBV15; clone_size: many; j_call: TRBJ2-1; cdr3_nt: TGTGCCACCAGCAGACCGACTGGGTACAATGAGCAGTTCTTC; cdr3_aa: CATSRPTGYNEQFF
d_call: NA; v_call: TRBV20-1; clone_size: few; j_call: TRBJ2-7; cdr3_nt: TGCAGTGCTAGAGAGCAACCCTACGAGCAGTACTTC; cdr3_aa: CSAREQPYEQYF
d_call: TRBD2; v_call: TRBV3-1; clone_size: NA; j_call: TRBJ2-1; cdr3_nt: TGTGCCAGCAGCCAAGATTCCGGACTAGCCATCGATGAGCAGTTCTTC; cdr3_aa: CASSQDSGLAIDEQFF
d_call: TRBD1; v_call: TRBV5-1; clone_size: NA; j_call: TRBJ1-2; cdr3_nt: TGCGCCAGCAGCCAAGGACAGGGCCACTATGGCTACACCTTC; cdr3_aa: CASSQGQGHYGYTF
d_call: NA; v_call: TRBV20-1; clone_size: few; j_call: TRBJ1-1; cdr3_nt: TGCAGTGTTAAAGGTAGAACGAACACTGAAGCTTTCTTT; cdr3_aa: CSVKGRTNTEAFF
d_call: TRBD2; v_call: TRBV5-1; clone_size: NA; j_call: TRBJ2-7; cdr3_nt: TGCGCCAGCAGCTTGGTCTCGGGAGCGGGGTACGAGCAGTACTTC; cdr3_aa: CASSLVSGAGYEQYF